The TCR beta chain described here comes from a study of blood T cell repertoires in COVID-19 (dated by TCRdb to about 2020). About the study as a whole: The collaborator samples originated in the United States, Italy and Spain and spanned the acute and convalescent phases of COVID-19. The prospective study material was composed of cDNA or gDNA derived from T cells, B-cell-depleted T cells, or PBMCs. Deeply sampled blood TCRbeta repertoires from subjects exposed to, actively infected with, or recovered from COVID-19 were included in the dataset. The repertoires were released in a freely available public database meant as a resource for research on the immune response to SARS-CoV-2. The samples were drawn from two sources: the first 160 participants of the ongoing ImmuneRACE study, and over 950 subjects contributed by 6 global collaborators. A de-identified subject ID, COVID-19 status, age in years and sex were almost always included in the sample metadata. Where available, HLA class I and class II types were obtained from metadata supplied by the sample provider rather than from assay-based typing. General conclusions and limits of the study: The amount of clinical and demographic metadata varied by source and participant and was provided uncurated.

The collaborating institutions used their own protocols to collect whole blood in K2EDTA tubes. For TCRbeta analysis, collaborators shipped samples as frozen whole blood, isolated PBMCs, or DNA extracted from either of those sample types. The immunoSEQ Assay, a bias-controlled multiplex PCR, was used to amplify TCRbeta CDR3 regions from genomic DNA. As for the original processing: The number of nucleated cells in each sample was estimated by amplification of reference gene primers within the assay. Sequence reads were collapsed and filtered to measure the absolute abundance of every unique TCRbeta CDR3 rearrangement. Productive Simpson clonality was computed per sample as the square root of Simpson's diversity index over productive rearrangements. This is the immuneACCESS table as TCRdb keeps it, with only in-frame sequences that have V and J called. A part of the clones is gone; compared with another copy, unresolved V genes explain less than half, and the rest is unexplained. The V and J calls and clone size are taken from that table; D and trimming were inferred from the DNA. The sample table holds fewer than 250,000 clones, of which 82% were seen once. Over 9.5% of the sample rests with the top ten.

The V and J ends are trimmed by 4 bases and 2 bases, leaving 6 bases between them. CDR1 SGHDN and CDR2 FVKESK were looked up in the germline V gene. Taken from cysteine to phenylalanine, the CDR3 has 14 residues. Solely the CDR3 DNA is kept, with 42 bases framed from the first base. To note about this clone: Its antigen is still unknown. The sample holds no much larger clone one base away, and base qualities are not on file.

The sequenced sample consisted of peripheral blood. The chain uses TRBV14 and TRBJ2-6; confidence is insufficient to name the D gene. The sequence came from a woman aged 35 to 49 with acute or convalescent COVID-19. The CDR3 amino acid sequence is: CASSPLPGANVLTF. The sequenced DNA is TGTGCCAGCAGCCCCCTCCCTGGGGCCAACGTCCTGACTTTC.